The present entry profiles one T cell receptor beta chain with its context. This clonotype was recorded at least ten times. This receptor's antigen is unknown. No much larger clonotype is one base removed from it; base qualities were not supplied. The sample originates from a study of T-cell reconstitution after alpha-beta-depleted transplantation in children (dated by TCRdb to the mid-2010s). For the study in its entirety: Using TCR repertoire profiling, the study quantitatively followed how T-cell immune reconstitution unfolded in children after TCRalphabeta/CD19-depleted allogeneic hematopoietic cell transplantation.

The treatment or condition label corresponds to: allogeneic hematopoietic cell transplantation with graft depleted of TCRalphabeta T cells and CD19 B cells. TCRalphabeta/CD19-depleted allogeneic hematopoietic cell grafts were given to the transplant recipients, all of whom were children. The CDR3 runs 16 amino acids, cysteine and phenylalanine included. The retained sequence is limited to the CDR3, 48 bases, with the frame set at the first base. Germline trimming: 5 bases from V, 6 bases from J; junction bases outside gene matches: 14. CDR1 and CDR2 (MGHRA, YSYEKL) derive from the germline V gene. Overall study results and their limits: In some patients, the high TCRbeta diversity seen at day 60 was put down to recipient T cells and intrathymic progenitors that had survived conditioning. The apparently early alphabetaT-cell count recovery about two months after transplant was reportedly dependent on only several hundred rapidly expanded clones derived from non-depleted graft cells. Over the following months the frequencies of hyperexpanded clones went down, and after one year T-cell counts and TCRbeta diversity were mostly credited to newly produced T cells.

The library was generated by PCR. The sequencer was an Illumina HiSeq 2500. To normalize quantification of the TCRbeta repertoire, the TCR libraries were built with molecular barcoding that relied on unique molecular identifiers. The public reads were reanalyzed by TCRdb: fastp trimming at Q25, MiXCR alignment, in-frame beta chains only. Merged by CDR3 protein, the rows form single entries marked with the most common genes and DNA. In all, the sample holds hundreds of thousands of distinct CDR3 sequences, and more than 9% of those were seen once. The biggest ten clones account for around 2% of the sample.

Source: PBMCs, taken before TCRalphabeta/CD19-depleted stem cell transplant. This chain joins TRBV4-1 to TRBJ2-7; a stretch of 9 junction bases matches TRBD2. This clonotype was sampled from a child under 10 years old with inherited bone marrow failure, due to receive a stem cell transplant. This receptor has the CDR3 CASSYSGRLDRSEQYF. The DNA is TGCGCCAGCAGCTATAGCGGGAGACTCGATCGGAGCGAGCAGTACTTC.